Below are 19 T cell receptor beta chains sequenced from a single sample in a study of blood T cell repertoires in COVID-19. Using immunoSEQ multiplex PCR, the repertoire was profiled, and TCRdb retains in-frame clones only, with some absent. Among a few hundred thousand clones, roughly 90% were seen once, and the ten largest hold approximately 6.5%. Sequenced input: peripheral blood. The receptor set was obtained from a young man who had recovered from COVID-19.

The V and J genes are TRBV5-1 and TRBJ1-1; tentatively, D is TRBD1 (6 bases). Trimming removed 2 bases from V and 3 bases from J, with 11 bases in between. This CDR3 is 14 amino acids long. Germline V gene lookup returns CDR1 SGHRS and CDR2 YFSETQ. CDR3 region: CASSLQGMDTEAFF. DNA of the CDR3: TGCGCCAGCAGCTTACAGGGTATGGACACTGAAGCTTTCTTT. Using reference TRBV5-1 and TRBJ1-1 for the parts outside the CDR3, the full variable domain is KAGVTQTPRYLIKTRGQQVTLSCSPISGHRSVSWYQQTPGQGLQFLFEYFSETQRNKGNFPGRFSGRQFSNSRSEMNVSTLELGDSALYLCASSLQGMDTEAFFGQGTRLTVV.

The V call is TRBV7-2, the J call TRBJ1-1, with 9 bases lining up with TRBD1. V trimming: 4 bases; J trimming: 10 bases; junction bases outside the gene matches: 7. CDR1 is SGHTA and CDR2 is FQGNSA in the germline V gene. There are 13 residues in the CDR3. In DNA, the CDR3 is TGTGCCAGCAGCTGGGACAGGGAAGGAGTAGCTTTCTTT. This gives the protein CASSWDREGVAFF. Together with reference TRBV7-2 and TRBJ1-1, the CDR3 gives the full variable domain: GAGVSQSPSNKVTEKGKDVELRCDPISGHTALYWYRQSLGQGLEFLIYFQGNSAPDKSGLPSDRFSAERTGGSVSTLTIQRTQQEDSAVYLCASSWDREGVAFFGQGTRLTVV.

This chain connects TRBV14 to TRBJ1-6, with a weak D call TRBD1 (5 bases). The germline V gene has CDR1 SGHDN and CDR2 FVKESK. V lost 4 bases to trimming and J lost 1 base, with 8 bases between them. This CDR3 is built from 15 residues. CDR3 in DNA: TGTGCCAGCAGCCCCCGGGGGTCCTATAATTCACCCCTCCACTTT. This sequence encodes CASSPRGSYNSPLHF.

The rearrangement uses TRBV4-2 and TRBJ1-2; TRBD1 aligns across 9 bases. This CDR3 comprises 15 residues. Germline V lookup: CDR1 LGHNA, CDR2 YNFKEQ. Losses at the gene ends were 5 bases for V and 2 bases for J; bases not matched to a gene: 6. The CDR3 spells CASSGRDRENYGYTF. CDR3 bases: TGTGCCAGCAGCGGCCGGGACAGGGAAAACTATGGCTACACCTTC.

The chain combines TRBV19 with TRBJ1-2; 8 nucleotides align to TRBD1. CDR1 is LNHDA, CDR2 SQIVND, per germline (reference sequence). The CDR3 contains 14 residues. After removal of 7 bases from V and 5 bases from J, the junction contained 9 bases not matched to a gene. The CDR3 loop is CASIGTGGWYGYTF. Here the CDR3 DNA reads TGTGCCAGTATTGGTACAGGGGGTTGGTATGGCTACACCTTC.

The J gene is TRBJ2-3, the V gene TRBV30, with D perhaps matching TRBD2 (5 bases). V lost 0 bases, J lost 5 bases, and 15 bases lay in between. Germline CDR1 reads GTSNPN; CDR2 reads SVGIG (reference sequence). The CDR3 totals 15 residues. CDR3 loop: CAWSVGPGFLDTQYF. Here the CDR3 DNA reads TGTGCCTGGAGTGTTGGCCCGGGATTTTTAGATACGCAGTATTTT.

This clone was seen just once. The genes are TRBV14 and TRBJ2-3, with a possible D match to TRBD2 (7 bases). The CDR3 totals 16 residues. Trimming took off 5 bases at V and 4 bases at J, with 19 bases between the two ends. Germline values: CDR1 SGHDN, CDR2 FVKESK. The CDR3 DNA follows: TGTGCCAGCAGCGTACTGTCCGGGGGGCTCGCAGATACGCAGTATTTT. It codes for CASSVLSGGLADTQYF.

V and J are TRBV6-5 and TRBJ1-2; TRBD1 aligns across 7 bases. After removal of 6 bases from V and 6 bases from J, the junction contained 7 bases not matched to a gene. This CDR3 contains 13 residues. Germline V gene data show CDR1 as MNHEY and CDR2 as SVGAGI. The CDR3 protein is CASRKFRGDGYTF. The CDR3 region has the DNA TGTGCCAGCAGAAAGTTCAGGGGGGATGGCTACACCTTC.

The chain uses TRBV19 and TRBJ1-1; TRBD1 matches at 8 bases. The germline CDR1 and CDR2 sequences are LNHDA and SQIVND (reference sequence). Unmatched junction bases numbered 4, after V lost 3 bases and J lost 4 bases. CDR3 size: 14 residues. In DNA form, the CDR3 reads TGTGCCAGTAGTATCGACAGGGGAGTCACTGAAGCTTTCTTT. Protein product: CASSIDRGVTEAFF.

The chain recombines TRBV12-3 or TRBV12-4 with TRBJ1-5, with unresolved D. V lost 6 bases and J lost 4, with 7 bases in between. The CDR3 contains 12 residues. The CDR3 DNA follows: TGTGCCAGCAGGATCGGGAATCAGCCCCAGCATTTT. It codes for CASRIGNQPQHF.

The V call is TRBV15, the J call TRBJ1-2; 7 nucleotides match TRBD1. Per the germline V gene, CDR1 is LNHNV and CDR2 is YYDKDF (reference sequence). The J segment lost 7 bases and the V segment lost 3 bases, leaving 11 bases of the junction unmatched. This CDR3 region has 15 residues. This CDR3 is CATSRGTWDRLGYTF. CDR3 nucleotides: TGTGCCACCAGCAGGGGCACCTGGGACAGACTTGGCTACACCTTC.

This clone has only one observation. This chain connects TRBV6-6 to TRBJ1-5; tentative D call: TRBD1 (6 bases). The CDR3 extends over 15 amino acids. The germline V gene encodes CDR1 MNHNY and CDR2 SVGAGI (reference sequence). The V end lost 6 bases, the J end lost 0 bases, and 12 bases lay between the germline ends. CDR3 in amino acids: CASRIGQTSNQPQHF. CDR3 DNA: TGTGCCAGCAGAATCGGACAGACTAGCAATCAGCCCCAGCATTTT.

This CDR3 reads CATSRVDSSNQPQHF. The CDR3 nucleotides are TGTGCCACCAGCAGAGTAGACAGTAGCAATCAGCCCCAGCATTTT. The rearrangement links TRBV15 to TRBJ1-5, with a possible D match to TRBD1 (5 bases). The ends were cut back, 1 base at V and 0 bases at J, with 7 bases in the middle. This CDR3 comprises 15 residues. Germline V gives CDR1 LNHNV, CDR2 YYDKDF (reference sequence).

J is TRBJ1-2 and V is TRBV2; D not certain. Germline lookup yields CDR1 SNHLY and CDR2 FYNNEI. The CDR3 has 14 amino acids. The V gene lost 0 bases and the J gene lost 4 bases, with 9 bases spanning the gap. CDR3: CASSEAPRSYGYTF. As DNA, the CDR3 is TGTGCCAGCAGTGAAGCGCCGCGGTCCTATGGCTACACCTTC.

This clone was seen once. V is TRBV5-8 and J is TRBJ2-4; a weak D match, TRBD2 (5 bases). The CDR3 covers 11 residues. V gave up 3 bases and J gave up 9 bases, with 7 bases separating them. In germline, CDR1 is SGHTS, CDR2 YDEGEE. The CDR3 loop reads CASSSRGIQYF. The CDR3 DNA follows: TGTGCCAGCAGCTCCCGGGGCATTCAGTACTTC.

J is TRBJ1-5 and V is TRBV10-3; D is perhaps TRBD1 (6 bases). Deletions cut 0 bases from V and 1 base from J, with 10 bases between. Germline V gives CDR1 ENHRY, CDR2 SYGVKD. The CDR3 has 16 amino acids. The chain's CDR3 is CAISESRGGSNQPQHF. The DNA of the CDR3 is TGTGCCATCAGTGAGTCTAGGGGGGGAAGCAATCAGCCCCAGCATTTT.

This clone was recorded once. V and J are TRBV9 and TRBJ1-1; D is perhaps TRBD1 (6 bases). Trimming left V 3 bases short and J 5 bases short, with 11 bases between. The length of the CDR3 is 13 residues. Germline loops: CDR1 SGDLS, CDR2 YYNGEE. CDR3 coding DNA: TGTGCCAGCAGCGCCTTTGGGACAACTGAAGCTTTCTTT. The encoded protein is CASSAFGTTEAFF.

This rearrangement joins TRBV5-5 to TRBJ2-1; weak D call: TRBD1 (6 bases). Trimming stripped 0 bases from V and 8 bases from J, with 12 bases between. Germline lookup yields CDR1 SGHKS and CDR2 YYEKEE (reference sequence). The CDR3 has 14 amino acids. The CDR3 region is CASSLGTNRDEQFF. In DNA form, the CDR3 reads TGTGCCAGCAGCTTGGGAACCAACAGGGATGAGCAGTTCTTC.

This clone was recorded once. The chain is built from TRBV10-2 and TRBJ1-1; D possibly corresponds to TRBD1 (5 bases). Germline V gene sequence: CDR1 WSHSY, CDR2 SAAADI. Trimming took off 2 bases at V and 4 bases at J, with 8 bases between the two ends. The CDR3 spans 13 residues. CDR3 loop: CASSEGAITEAFF. CDR3 nucleotides: TGCGCCAGCAGTGAGGGGGCGATCACTGAAGCTTTCTTT.